The clone carrying this TCR beta chain was seen ten or more times. The antigen is not known. Time point meaning: newly diagnosed GD, antithyroid drugs for less than 3 months. With RNA extracted from PBMCs as input, the TCR library was made. The data were obtained in a study of regulatory T cells in long-lasting Graves disease. Notes on the study in general: It is possible that accuracy was reduced by the small size of the sample. Under persistent disease, TRBV28, TRBJ1-2 and TRBJ2-5 were used preferentially.

Between the trimmed V and J ends, which lost 8 bases and 0 bases, there was a span of 14 bases. This CDR3 comprises 15 residues. Looked up from germline, CDR1 is SGHTA and CDR2 is FQGNSA. Arm-PCR of CDR3 regions with iRepertoire HTBI primers generated TCR beta libraries. TCRdb reanalysed the multiplex PCR reads using MiXCR and keeps one entry per CDR3 protein. The sample holds approximately 400,000 distinct CDR3 sequences, 10% to 15% seen once. A further study also used this sample, focusing on T cells in Graves' hyperthyroidism and ophthalmopathy. That investigation notes: Patients showing uncontrolled infection, other autoimmune disease, pregnancy or lactation were ineligible. With the HTBI primer set, the TCR CDR3 went through a first round of RT-PCR.

The receptor's source is a woman in her late teens or twenties with Graves disease. The V call is TRBV7-2, the J call TRBJ2-1, with a tentative D call TRBD2 (6 bases). Sequenced material: peripheral blood mononuclear cells (PBMCs), taken at new diagnosis, from a patient treated with antithyroid drugs. The CDR3 here is CASPPGVYSYNEQFF. CDR3 in DNA: TGTGCCAGCCCACCGGGGGTCTACTCCTACAATGAGCAGTTCTTC.